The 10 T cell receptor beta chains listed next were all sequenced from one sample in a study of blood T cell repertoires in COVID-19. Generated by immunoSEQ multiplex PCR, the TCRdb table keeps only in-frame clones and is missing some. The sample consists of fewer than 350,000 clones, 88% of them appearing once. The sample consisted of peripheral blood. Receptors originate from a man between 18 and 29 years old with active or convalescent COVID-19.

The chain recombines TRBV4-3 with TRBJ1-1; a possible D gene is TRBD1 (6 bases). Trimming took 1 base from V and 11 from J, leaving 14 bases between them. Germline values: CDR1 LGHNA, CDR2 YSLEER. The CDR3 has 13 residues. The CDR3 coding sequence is TGCGCCAGCAGCCAAGTGGGACAAATAGTCGCTTTCTTT. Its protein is CASSQVGQIVAFF.

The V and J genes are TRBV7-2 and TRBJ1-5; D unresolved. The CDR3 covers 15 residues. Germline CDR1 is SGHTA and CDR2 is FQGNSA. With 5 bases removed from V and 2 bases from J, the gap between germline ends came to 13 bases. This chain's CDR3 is CASSRNRLGNQPQHF. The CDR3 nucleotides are TGTGCCAGCAGCCGTAACCGGTTGGGCAATCAGCCCCAGCATTTT.

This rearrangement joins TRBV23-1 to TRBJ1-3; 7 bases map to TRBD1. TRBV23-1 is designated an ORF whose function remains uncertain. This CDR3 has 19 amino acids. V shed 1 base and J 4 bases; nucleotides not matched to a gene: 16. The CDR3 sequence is CASSQFRDRESGGGNTIYF. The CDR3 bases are TGCGCCAGCAGTCAATTCCGAGACAGGGAATCAGGTGGGGGAAACACCATATATTTT.

The CDR3 region is CASSLGSVSLHF. CDR3 nucleotide sequence: TGTGCCAGCAGCTTAGGTAGTGTCTCCCTCCACTTT. The rearrangement uses TRBV7-9 and TRBJ1-6; D ambiguous. The ends were cut back, 1 base at V and 14 bases at J, with 9 bases in the middle. The CDR3 is made up of 12 amino acids. Germline CDR1 SEHNR, CDR2 FQNEAQ (reference sequence).

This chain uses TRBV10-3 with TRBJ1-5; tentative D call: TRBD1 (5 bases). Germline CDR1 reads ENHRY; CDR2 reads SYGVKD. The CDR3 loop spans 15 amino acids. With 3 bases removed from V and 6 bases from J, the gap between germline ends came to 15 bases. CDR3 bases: TGTGCCATCAGTGAAATCCAGGCCGGGGGTCAGCCCCAGCATTTT. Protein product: CAISEIQAGGQPQHF.

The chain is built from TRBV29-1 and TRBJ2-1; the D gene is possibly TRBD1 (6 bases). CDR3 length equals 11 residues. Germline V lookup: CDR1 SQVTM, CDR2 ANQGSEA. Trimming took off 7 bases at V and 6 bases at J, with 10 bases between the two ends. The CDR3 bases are TGCAGCGCTCTGACAGGCAATGAGCAGTTCTTC. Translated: CSALTGNEQFF.

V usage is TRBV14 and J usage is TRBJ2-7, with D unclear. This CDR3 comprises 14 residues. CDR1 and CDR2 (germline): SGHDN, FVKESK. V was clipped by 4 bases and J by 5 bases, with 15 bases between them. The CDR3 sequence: CASSPLMRLDEQYF. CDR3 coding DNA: TGTGCCAGCAGCCCCCTCATGCGGCTCGACGAGCAGTACTTC.

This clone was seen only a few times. This CDR3 reads CASSQRTGDQPQHF. Written as DNA, the CDR3 is TGTGCCAGCAGCCAGCGGACAGGCGATCAGCCCCAGCATTTT. The chain uses TRBV3-1 (or the pseudogene TRBV3-2) and TRBJ1-5, with 7 bases that match TRBD1. The CDR3 is made up of 14 amino acids. The ends lost 3 bases at V and 5 bases at J; junction bases unmatched: 4. CDR1 LGHDT and CDR2 YNNKEL come from the germline V gene (reference sequence).

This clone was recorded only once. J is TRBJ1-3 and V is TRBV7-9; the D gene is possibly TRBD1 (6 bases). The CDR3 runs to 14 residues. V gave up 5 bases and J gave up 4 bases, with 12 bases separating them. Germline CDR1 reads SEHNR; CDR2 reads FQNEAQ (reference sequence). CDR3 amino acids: CASSRTGIGNTIYF. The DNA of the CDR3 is TGTGCCAGCAGCCGTACAGGGATCGGAAACACCATATATTTT.

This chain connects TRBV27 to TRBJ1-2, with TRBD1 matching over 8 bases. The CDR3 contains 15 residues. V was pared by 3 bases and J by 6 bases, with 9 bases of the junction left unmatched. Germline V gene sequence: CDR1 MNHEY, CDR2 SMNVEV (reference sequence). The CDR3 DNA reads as TGTGCCAGCAGTTTCCGACAGGGGATTATGGATGGCTACACCTTC. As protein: CASSFRQGIMDGYTF.